This section outlines one T cell receptor beta chain sequence together with its context. This clonotype is medium-sized (0.01 to 0.1%) in its sample. The specificity of this receptor is unknown. Base qualities are not recorded, but no much larger clone differs from it by a single base. The library was produced with PCR. At the Johns Hopkins FTIC core, DNA from the cultured CD4+ T cells underwent TCR sequencing with the Oncomine TCR Beta short-read assay. The QIAamp micro DNA kit was used to extract genomic DNA from the cultured CD4+ T cells. Oncomine TCR Beta libraries from cultured CD4+ T cells were pooled with unique dual indexes and sequenced on an Illumina iSeq 100. As for how the authors treated the data: Non-productive sequences were removed, and CDR3s not starting with C, not ending with F or W, or shorter than 7 amino acids were discarded. Antigen-specific clonotypes were identified using the MANAFEST web application through comparison of peptide-stimulated wells with reference and other culture wells. For a clone to be called positive, the clone needed an FDR below 0.05, an odds ratio above 5, and a productive frequency above 0.1% in at least two of three replicate wells. A clonotype counted as cross-reactive if it showed significant expansion both in the SARS-CoV-2 spike wells and in at least one common cold coronavirus spike condition. Using R version 3.6.1, CDR3 homology was evaluated through Levenshtein distances (stringdist) along with unrooted phylogenetic trees (ape). TCRdb passed the public sequencing reads through fastp at Q25 and MiXCR, retaining productive beta sequences. Rows are combined by CDR3 protein, so each entry shows the most common genes and DNA. The V and J calls shown here were made by TCRdb, not taken from the authors' results. A total of some 3,900 distinct CDR3 sequences appear in this sample, 13% to 15% of them only once. The ten largest clones add up to about a sixth of the sample.

Taken from cysteine to phenylalanine, the CDR3 has 15 residues. Left in the record is the CDR3 DNA by itself, 45 bases read in frame from the first base. Taken from the germline V gene (reference sequence), the CDR1 and CDR2 loops are LNHNV and YYDKDF. The germline ends are 14 bases apart after V is trimmed by 0 bases and J by 6 bases. This record comes from a study of vaccination and CD4 T cells after COVID-19 (dated 2022 in TCRdb). Regarding the research as a whole: Every convalescent patient had a positive nasal swab PCR test for SARS-CoV-2, with mild disease in eight to ten patients and severe disease in one. Overlapping spike peptide pools from SARS-CoV-2 and from the common cold coronaviruses HCoV-NL63, HCoV-OC43 and HCoV-229E were used as culture stimuli. In around nine COVID-19 convalescent patients and a few infection-naive healthy vaccine recipients, the spike-specific CD4+ TCR repertoire before mRNA vaccination was compared with the repertoire after mRNA vaccination. Participants got two doses of the Pfizer-BioNTech BNT162b2 vaccine (n=8) or two doses of the Moderna mRNA-1273 vaccine (n=2). In control cultures, a CEFX viral epitope pool was used as positive control, an HIV-1 Nef peptide pool was used as negative control, or no peptide was added. Post-vaccine blood samples were taken a median of 72 days after the second vaccine dose, with a range of roughly 13 to 250 days. Post-COVID blood samples were collected from convalescent patients a median of roughly 100 days after diagnosis, with a range of roughly 35 to 170 days. The convalescent cohort included six males and four females, with two Hispanic individuals, seven Caucasians, two Asians and one multiracial person.

Summary of the overall study and its limitations: In convalescent patients, nearly all vaccine-specific clones (304 of 307) were found to be mono-reactive for SARS-CoV-2 spike rather than cross-reactive with common cold coronaviruses. An increase in the median number of SARS-CoV-2-reactive clonotypes from roughly 20 after infection to a few dozen after vaccination was observed, but the change was not found to be significant. Among the post-vaccine SARS-CoV-2-reactive clones in convalescent patients, a median approximately 86% showed up only after vaccination, which suggests vaccine-specific priming. Relatively few convalescent patients were included in the study, and early timepoints after natural infection were not analyzed.

The sample's treatment or condition label, in plain terms: approximately nine-day PBMC culture with coronavirus spike peptide pools or control peptides (ViraFEST assay). The study used the ViraFEST assay, which expanded antigen-specific T cells with peptide pools and then identified expanded clonotypes by TCR sequencing. The positive SARS-CoV-2 PCR tests of the convalescent patients were dated from March to December 2020, before the Alpha, Beta and Delta variants emerged in the United States. PBMCs were cultured at approximately 2 million per well in IMDM supplemented with around 5.5% human AB serum and around 10 IU/ml IL-2, with roughly 10 ug/ml peptide pools added. Half of the culture medium was replaced with fresh IL-2-containing medium on days 3 and 7. After approximately 10 days of culture, CD4+ T cells were isolated by negative selection using the EasySep CD4+ T cell isolation kit. Ficoll-Paque Plus gradient centrifugation was used to isolate PBMCs from whole blood, and the isolated PBMCs were then either used fresh or cryopreserved at -140C. Culture conditions were generally each tested in triplicate wells.

This receptor chain uses TRBV15 and TRBJ1-2; the D gene remains uncertain. This TCR was recovered from a human donor who had recovered from COVID-19. Sequencing used CD4+ T cells from blood, cultured in vitro. The DNA is TGTGCCACCAGCAGAGATGGAAGGGATTGGGATGGCTACACCTTC. Its translation reads: CATSRDGRDWDGYTF.